This T cell receptor (beta chain) was profiled in a study of Ad26.COV2.S vaccination and SARS-CoV-2 variants. Documented treatment: roughly 20 received Ad26.COV2.S at low or high dose, single or two shots; several received placebo; per-sample allocation not given. Sampling was performed 63 days after the first vaccine or placebo injection. Using immunoSEQ multiplex PCR, the repertoire was profiled, and TCRdb retains in-frame clones only, with some absent. The repertoire holds around 370,000 clones, with approximately 84% as singletons. A few counts support this clone. This TCR came from a person aged 18-65 years who received the Ad26.COV2.S COVID-19 vaccine or a placebo. The sample was peripheral blood, taken in a trial of Ad26.COV2.S vaccine versus placebo.

The CDR3 DNA sequence: TGTGCCAGCAGCTCACGGGGCGGCTCGGCAGATACGCAGTATTTT. Amino acids: CASSSRGGSADTQYF. The rearrangement joins TRBV7-6 to TRBJ2-3; possibly TRBD1 or TRBD2 for D (5 bases each). Germline CDR1 SGHVS, CDR2 FNYEAQ. V gave up 4 bases and J gave up 4 bases, with 15 bases separating them. The CDR3 consists of 15 residues. Based on the CDR3 plus reference TRBV7-6 and TRBJ2-3, the full variable domain is GAGVSQSPRYKVTKRGQDVALRCDPISGHVSLYWYRQALGQGPEFLTYFNYEAQQDKSGLPNDRFSAERPEGSISTLTIQRTEQRDSAMYRCASSSRGGSADTQYFGPGTRLTVL.